What follows are 27 T cell receptor beta chains derived from one specimen sequenced in a study of blood T cell repertoires in COVID-19. Produced via immunoSEQ multiplex PCR; TCRdb's table is partial and in-frame only. This table holds fewer than 75,000 clones, just under 80% found once. The sequenced sample consisted of peripheral blood. The receptor source for this set is a woman aged 55 to 70 with acute or convalescent COVID-19.

This chain links TRBV28 with TRBJ1-4; 8 nucleotides line up with TRBD1. The germline V gene encodes CDR1 MDHEN and CDR2 SYDVKM. The ends lost 7 bases at V and 9 bases at J; junction bases unmatched: 10. The CDR3 consists of 14 residues. The CDR3 coding sequence is TGTGCCAGCACTCCAAGGACAGGGAAGCAAAAACTGTTTTTT. Its translation is CASTPRTGKQKLFF.

Only a few counts were recorded for this clone. The chain carries TRBV7-9 and TRBJ1-4, with a tentative D call TRBD1 (5 bases). Deletions cut 5 bases from V and 8 bases from J, with 21 bases between. This CDR3 comprises 16 residues. Germline V gene lookup returns CDR1 SEHNR and CDR2 FQNEAQ (reference sequence). CDR3 in DNA: TGTGCCAGCAGCAAACTCCCGGGGGAGATTGGCGAAAAACTGTTTTTT. The encoded protein is CASSKLPGEIGEKLFF.

The V gene is TRBV3-1 (or the pseudogene TRBV3-2), the J gene TRBJ1-1, with D perhaps matching TRBD1 (5 bases). There are 12 residues in the CDR3. Trimming took 5 bases from V and 10 from J, leaving 14 bases between them. Germline CDR1 and CDR2: LGHDT and YNNKEL (reference sequence). The CDR3: CASSGTTGAAFF. CDR3 nucleotide sequence: TGTGCCAGCAGCGGTACCACAGGCGCAGCTTTCTTT.

This sequence joins TRBV5-1 and TRBJ1-5; 7 nucleotides align to TRBD1. This CDR3 region has 17 residues. Trimming took 1 base from V and 3 from J; bases not matched to a gene: 10. Per the germline V gene, CDR1 is SGHRS and CDR2 is YFSETQ. The CDR3 here is CASSLRSGRGANQPQHF. The CDR3 DNA reads as TGCGCCAGCAGCTTGCGGTCAGGCAGGGGGGCCAATCAGCCCCAGCATTTT.

This chain joins TRBV19 and TRBJ1-6, with a tentative D call TRBD1 (6 bases). CDR3 size: 14 residues. V was clipped by 4 bases and J by 6 bases, with 10 bases between them. Germline CDR1 is LNHDA and CDR2 is SQIVND (reference sequence). The CDR3 region is CASSRGTFNSPLHF. Here the CDR3 DNA reads TGTGCCAGTAGTAGGGGGACATTTAATTCACCCCTCCACTTT.

The chain combines TRBV16 with TRBJ1-5, with TRBD1 identical over 9 bases. The CDR3 has 17 residues. V shed 4 bases and J 5 bases; nucleotides not matched to a gene: 12. CDR1 is KGHSY, CDR2 FQNENV, per germline. The CDR3 DNA is TGTGCCAGCAGCCGACAGGGGGAAAGGTTTGGAGATCAGCCCCAGCATTTT. Its translation: CASSRQGERFGDQPQHF.

The chain joins TRBV30 to TRBJ1-6; 7 bases line up with TRBD1. The V gene's germline CDR1 is GTSNPN and CDR2 SVGIG (reference sequence). The CDR3 length is 16 residues. The V and J ends lost 1 base and 7 bases, in that order; junction bases with no gene match: 10. CDR3 bases: TGTGCCTGGAGTGCGATTCAGGGGGTAGGGAATTCACCCCTCCACTTT. It yields the protein CAWSAIQGVGNSPLHF.

This chain connects TRBV23-1 to TRBJ2-7; a possible D gene is TRBD1 (6 bases). TRBV23-1 is an ORF, and what it does is uncertain. V shed 0 bases and J shed 2 bases, with 20 bases lying between them. There are 18 residues in the CDR3. In nucleotides, the CDR3 is TGCGCCAGCAGTCAATCGGGGGACATAAAATTGCCTCCCTACGAGCAGTACTTC. This gives the protein CASSQSGDIKLPPYEQYF.

V usage is TRBV19 and J usage is TRBJ1-2; TRBD1 is a possible D gene (5 bases). V was shortened by 1 base and J by 7 bases, with 7 bases between the two germline ends. In germline, CDR1 is LNHDA, CDR2 SQIVND (reference sequence). The CDR3 totals 12 residues. CDR3 sequence (DNA): TGTGCCAGTAGTATAGTCGGGGGTGGCTACACCTTC. This encodes CASSIVGGGYTF.

The chain is built from TRBV27 and TRBJ2-2; 9 bases are a match to TRBD2. Germline trimming cut 3 bases from V and 7 bases from J; bases unmatched to any gene: 6. This CDR3 spans 15 amino acids. The germline V gene encodes CDR1 MNHEY and CDR2 SMNVEV (reference sequence). DNA for the CDR3: TGTGCCAGCAGTTTGGGGCGGGGGGGCGGCGGGGAGCTGTTTTTT. Translated, it gives CASSLGRGGGGELFF.

The V gene is TRBV6-2 or TRBV6-3, the J gene TRBJ2-5, with D maybe TRBD2 (5 bases). V dropped 2 bases and J dropped 4 bases, with 17 bases sitting between them. CDR1 MNHEY and CDR2 SVGEGT come from the germline V gene. CDR3 length: 16 residues. CDR3 bases: TGTGCCAGCAGTTACGCGGGCGGCGGCCGCGGAGAGACCCAGTACTTC. Amino acid sequence: CASSYAGGGRGETQYF.

J is TRBJ2-1 and V is TRBV7-2, with TRBD2 matching over 16 bases. After removal of 6 bases from V and 6 bases from J, the junction contained 8 bases not matched to a gene. This CDR3 is 17 amino acids long. The germline gives CDR1 SGHTA, CDR2 FQGNSA. The CDR3 nucleotides read TGTGCCAGCAGAAAGGGACTAGCGGGGGGGCCGGCCAATGAGCAGTTCTTC. Translating gives CASRKGLAGGPANEQFF.

The V and J genes are TRBV18 and TRBJ1-2, with TRBD1 matching 10 bases. The CDR3 is made up of 15 amino acids. The germline V gene encodes CDR1 KGHSH and CDR2 LQKENI. Trimming at V came to 6 bases and at J to 7 bases, leaving 11 bases not matched to a gene. The CDR3: CASSPVRQGARGYTF. The CDR3 region has the DNA TGTGCCAGCTCCCCTGTTAGACAGGGGGCCCGTGGCTACACCTTC.

This chain uses TRBV7-9 with TRBJ2-5; a possible D gene is TRBD1 (7 bases). V gave up 6 bases and J gave up 4 bases, with 18 bases separating them. CDR3 size: 15 residues. The germline gives CDR1 SEHNR, CDR2 FQNEAQ (reference sequence). The chain's CDR3 is CASSPKDRRGETQYF. The CDR3 coding sequence is TGTGCCAGCAGTCCAAAGGACAGGAGGGGAGAGACCCAGTACTTC.

The table lists this clone with a few counts. The J gene is TRBJ1-1, the V gene TRBV6-1, with no clear D. CDR1 is MNHNS, CDR2 SASEGT, per germline. V was cut by 1 base and J by 0 bases, with 6 bases left in between. CDR3 size: 14 residues. The CDR3 loop reads CASSEGTLNTEAFF. The CDR3 coding sequence is TGTGCCAGCAGTGAAGGGACTTTGAACACTGAAGCTTTCTTT.

Only one count was recorded for this clone. The chain uses TRBV19 and TRBJ1-2, with 7 nucleotides matching TRBD1. The CDR3 covers 13 residues. CDR1 LNHDA and CDR2 SQIVND come from the germline V gene (reference sequence). V gave up 7 bases and J gave up 4 bases; unmatched junction bases: 6. The CDR3 loop is CASNDRAAYGYTF. The CDR3 region has the DNA TGTGCCAGTAATGACAGGGCGGCCTATGGCTACACCTTC. The entire variable domain, with the rest obtained from reference TRBV19 and TRBJ1-2, is as follows: DGGITQSPKYLFRKEGQNVTLSCEQNLNHDAMYWYRQDPGQGLRLIYYSQIVNDFQKGDIAEGYSVSREKKESFPLTVTSAQKNPTAFYLCASNDRAAYGYTFGSGTRLTVV.

The table lists this clone with a few counts. This chain links TRBV19 with TRBJ1-1; D is uncertain. V dropped 3 bases and J dropped 0 bases, with 5 bases sitting between them. The CDR3 is 13 residues long. Germline loops: CDR1 LNHDA, CDR2 SQIVND (reference sequence). The CDR3 coding sequence is TGTGCCAGTAGTATTATAGTGAACACTGAAGCTTTCTTT. As protein: CASSIIVNTEAFF.

The J gene is TRBJ1-1, the V gene TRBV11-2; no reliable D call. The CDR3 length is 14 residues. Germline V CDR1 and CDR2: SGHAT, FQNNGV. The ends were cut back, 5 bases at V and 5 bases at J, with 15 bases in the middle. The CDR3 sequence is CASSPRLYGTEAFF. The CDR3 nucleotides are TGTGCCAGCAGCCCGAGACTATATGGGACTGAAGCTTTCTTT.

The chain carries TRBV2 and TRBJ1-1; D remains ambiguous. The V end lost 0 bases, the J end lost 7 bases, and 12 bases lay between the germline ends. The CDR3 length is 14 residues. Germline CDR1 reads SNHLY; CDR2 reads FYNNEI. This CDR3 is CASSEAFPGREAFF. As DNA, the CDR3 is TGTGCCAGCAGTGAAGCGTTTCCGGGTCGTGAAGCTTTCTTT. Based on the CDR3 plus reference TRBV2 and TRBJ1-1, the full variable domain is EPEVTQTPSHQVTQMGQEVILRCVPISNHLYFYWYRQILGQKVEFLVSFYNNEISEKSEIFDDQFSVERPDGSNFTLKIRSTKLEDSAMYFCASSEAFPGREAFFGQGTRLTVV.

The chain combines TRBV9 with TRBJ1-1; D might be TRBD1 (5 bases). V gave up 3 bases and J gave up 0 bases, with 12 bases separating them. The CDR3 length is 15 residues. Looked up from germline, CDR1 is SGDLS and CDR2 is YYNGEE. The CDR3 nucleotides read TGTGCCAGCAGCGGATACAGGTCCATGAACACTGAAGCTTTCTTT. The encoded protein is CASSGYRSMNTEAFF.

The chain carries TRBV11-2 and TRBJ1-3; D gene ambiguous. Trimming left V 0 bases short and J 0 bases short, with 6 bases between. The V gene's germline CDR1 is SGHAT and CDR2 FQNNGV. The CDR3 length is 15 residues. DNA for the CDR3: TGTGCCAGCAGCTTAGATCGGAGCTCTGGAAACACCATATATTTT. This sequence encodes CASSLDRSSGNTIYF. Full variable domain (rest looked up from reference TRBV11-2 and TRBJ1-3): EAGVAQSPRYKIIEKRQSVAFWCNPISGHATLYWYQQILGQGPKLLIQFQNNGVVDDSQLPKDRFSAERLKGVDSTLKIQPAKLEDSAVYLCASSLDRSSGNTIYFGEGSWLTVV.

The chain uses TRBV3-1 (or the pseudogene TRBV3-2) and TRBJ2-5; perhaps TRBD2 as D (6 bases). With 0 bases removed from V and 7 bases from J, the gap between germline ends came to 15 bases. The germline gives CDR1 LGHDT, CDR2 YNNKEL (reference sequence). CDR3 length: 15 amino acids. The CDR3 sequence is CASSQEVLALGTQYF. CDR3 bases: TGTGCCAGCAGCCAAGAGGTACTAGCCCTCGGGACCCAGTACTTC.

V usage is TRBV6-5 and J usage is TRBJ2-7; TRBD2 aligns across 7 bases. From germline, CDR1 is MNHEY and CDR2 SVGAGI. The V gene end was trimmed by 7 bases and the J gene end by 3 bases; junction bases not matched to a gene: 9. The CDR3 spans 14 residues. The CDR3 spells CASKTPGGNYEQYF. Written as DNA, the CDR3 is TGTGCCAGCAAAACTCCGGGAGGAAACTACGAGCAGTACTTC.

V is TRBV19 and J is TRBJ2-3, with no clear D. The V end lost 4 bases, the J end lost 0 bases, and 8 bases lay between the germline ends. Per the germline V gene, CDR1 is LNHDA and CDR2 is SQIVND (reference sequence). This CDR3 comprises 14 residues. The CDR3 DNA is TGTGCCAGTAGTAGACTGACGAGCACAGATACGCAGTATTTT. Its protein product is CASSRLTSTDTQYF.

This chain links TRBV11-1 with TRBJ2-1, with 8 bases lining up with TRBD1. The CDR3 has 11 residues. The V and J ends lost 4 bases and 14 bases, in that order; junction bases with no gene match: 4. Germline V lookup: CDR1 SGHAT, CDR2 FQDESV (reference sequence). The CDR3 DNA sequence: TGTGCCAGCAGCTACGACAGGGGTGAGTTCTTC. It codes for CASSYDRGEFF.

This chain joins TRBV6-6 and TRBJ1-2; D possibly corresponds to TRBD1 (6 bases). Germline V CDR1 and CDR2: MNHNY, SVGAGI (reference sequence). The CDR3 extends over 12 amino acids. Trimming removed 6 bases at V and 6 bases at J, with 11 bases between. Here the CDR3 DNA reads TGTGCCAGCAGGAGCTACAGGGATGGCTACACCTTC. Translation gives CASRSYRDGYTF.

CDR3 sequence: CASSWGEGPPSYEQYF. CDR3 DNA: TGTGCCAGCAGTTGGGGGGAGGGACCTCCTTCCTACGAGCAGTACTTC. This rearrangement joins TRBV27 to TRBJ2-7; 7 nucleotides align to TRBD2. The germline CDR1 and CDR2 sequences are MNHEY and SMNVEV (reference sequence). J was trimmed by 1 base and V by 4 bases; bases with no gene match: 10. The CDR3 is 16 amino acids.